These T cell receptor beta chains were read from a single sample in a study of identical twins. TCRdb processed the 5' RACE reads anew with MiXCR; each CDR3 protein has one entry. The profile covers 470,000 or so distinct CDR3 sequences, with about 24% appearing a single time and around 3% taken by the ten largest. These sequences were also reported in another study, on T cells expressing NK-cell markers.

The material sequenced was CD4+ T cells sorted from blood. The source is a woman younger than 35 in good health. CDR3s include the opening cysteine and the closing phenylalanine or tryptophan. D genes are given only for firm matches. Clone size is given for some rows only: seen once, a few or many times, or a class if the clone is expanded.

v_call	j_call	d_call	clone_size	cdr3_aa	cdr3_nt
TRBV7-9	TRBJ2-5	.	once	CASSFGGIQETQYF	TGTGCCAGCAGCTTTGGGGGCATCCAAGAGACCCAGTACTTC
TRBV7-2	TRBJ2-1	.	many	CASTHGGSWDEQFF	TGTGCCAGCACTCACGGTGGGTCTTGGGATGAGCAGTTCTTC
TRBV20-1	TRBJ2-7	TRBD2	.	CSASLAGGGEQYF	TGCAGTGCTAGTTTGGCGGGAGGGGGCGAGCAGTACTTC
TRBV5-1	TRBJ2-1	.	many	CASSLAGDGYNEQFF	TGCGCCAGCAGCTTGGCTGGGGACGGATACAATGAGCAGTTCTTC
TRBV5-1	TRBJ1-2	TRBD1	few	CASSLRTGPGYGYTF	TGCGCCAGCAGCTTGAGGACAGGTCCCGGCTATGGCTACACCTTC
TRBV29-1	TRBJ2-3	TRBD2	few	CSVGPRSGGASDTQYF	TGCAGCGTTGGCCCCCGAAGCGGGGGGGCCTCAGATACGCAGTATTTT
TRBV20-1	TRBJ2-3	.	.	CSAPYGGRGDTQYF	TGCAGTGCACCCTACGGGGGGCGAGGAGATACGCAGTATTTT
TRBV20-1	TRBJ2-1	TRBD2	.	CSAPGTSRYNEQFF	TGCAGTGCTCCCGGGACTAGCAGATACAATGAGCAGTTCTTC
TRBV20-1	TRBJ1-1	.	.	CSVIDPQGPNTEAFF	TGCAGTGTTATAGACCCGCAGGGCCCGAACACTGAAGCTTTCTTT
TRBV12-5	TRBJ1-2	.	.	CASGLEIRQNYGYTF	TGTGCTAGTGGTTTGGAAATCAGACAGAACTATGGCTACACCTTC
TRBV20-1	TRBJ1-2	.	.	CSAPGRDLNYGYTF	TGCAGTGCCCCGGGCCGGGACCTTAACTATGGCTACACCTTC
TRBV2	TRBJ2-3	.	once	CASSWGSWGTDTQYF	TGTGCCAGCAGTTGGGGCAGTTGGGGCACAGATACGCAGTATTTT
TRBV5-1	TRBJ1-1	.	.	CASSPETVYTEAFF	TGCGCCAGCAGCCCCGAAACTGTTTACACTGAAGCTTTCTTT
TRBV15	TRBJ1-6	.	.	CATSRGGGGDSPLHF	TGTGCCACCAGCAGAGGTGGGGGCGGTGATTCACCCCTCCACTTT
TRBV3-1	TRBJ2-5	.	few	CASSQGTTRQETQYF	TGTGCCAGCAGCCAGGGGACAACTCGCCAAGAGACCCAGTACTTC
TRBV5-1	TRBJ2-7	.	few	CASSPGVESRTTYEQYF	TGCGCCAGCAGCCCAGGGGTGGAGTCACGAACCACCTACGAGCAGTACTTC
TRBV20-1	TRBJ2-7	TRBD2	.	CSATTSGRADEQYF	TGCAGTGCCACAACTAGCGGGAGGGCTGACGAGCAGTACTTC
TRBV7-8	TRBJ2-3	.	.	CASSLVRLADTQYF	TGTGCCAGCAGCTTAGTGAGGCTTGCGGATACGCAGTATTTT
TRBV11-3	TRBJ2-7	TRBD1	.	CASSFLGTGMHEQYF	TGTGCCAGCAGCTTCCTCGGGACAGGGATGCACGAGCAGTACTTC
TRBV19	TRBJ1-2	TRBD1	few	CASSRDRGNSGYTF	TGTGCCAGTAGTAGGGACAGGGGAAATTCCGGCTACACCTTC
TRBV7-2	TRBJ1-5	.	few	CASSLSGGLASQPQHF	TGTGCCAGCAGCTTATCCGGGGGCCTCGCAAGTCAGCCCCAGCATTTT
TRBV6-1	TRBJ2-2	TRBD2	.	CASMGTSGGFRNTGELFF	TGTGCCAGCATGGGTACTAGCGGGGGATTTCGAAACACCGGGGAGCTGTTTTTT
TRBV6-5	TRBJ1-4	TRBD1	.	CASGKGQGVGELFF	TGTGCCAGCGGAAAGGGACAGGGCGTGGGGGAACTGTTTTTT
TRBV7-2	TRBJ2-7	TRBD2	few	CASNLISGPYEQYF	TGTGCCAGCAACTTAATTAGCGGGCCTTACGAGCAGTACTTC
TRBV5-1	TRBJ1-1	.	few	CASSLTSGNTEAFF	TGCGCCAGCAGCTTGACTTCAGGGAACACTGAAGCTTTCTTT
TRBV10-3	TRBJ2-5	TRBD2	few	CAISGGTNQETQYF	TGTGCCATCAGTGGTGGGACTAACCAAGAGACCCAGTACTTC